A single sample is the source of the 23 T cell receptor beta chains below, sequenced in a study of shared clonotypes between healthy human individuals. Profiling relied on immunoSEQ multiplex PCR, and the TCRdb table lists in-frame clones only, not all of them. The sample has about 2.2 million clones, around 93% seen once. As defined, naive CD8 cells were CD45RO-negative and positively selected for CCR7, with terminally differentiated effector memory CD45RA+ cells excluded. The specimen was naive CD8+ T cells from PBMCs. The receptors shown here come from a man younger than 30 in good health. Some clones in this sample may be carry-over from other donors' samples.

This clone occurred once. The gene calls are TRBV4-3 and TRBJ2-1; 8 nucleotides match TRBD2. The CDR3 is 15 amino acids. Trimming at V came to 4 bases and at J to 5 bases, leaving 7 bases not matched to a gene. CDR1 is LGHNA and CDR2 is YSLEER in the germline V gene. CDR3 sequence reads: CASSRLAGPNNEQFF. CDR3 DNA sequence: TGCGCCAGCAGCCGGCTAGCGGGTCCAAACAATGAGCAGTTCTTC.

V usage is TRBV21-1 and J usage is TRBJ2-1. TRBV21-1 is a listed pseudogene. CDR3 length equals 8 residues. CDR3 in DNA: TGTGCCTACAATGAGCAGTTCTTC. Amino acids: CAYNEQFF.

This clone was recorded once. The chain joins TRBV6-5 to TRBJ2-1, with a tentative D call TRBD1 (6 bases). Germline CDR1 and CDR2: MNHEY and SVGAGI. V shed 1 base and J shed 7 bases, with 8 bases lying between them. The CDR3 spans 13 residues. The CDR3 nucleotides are TGTGCCAGCAGTTACTTTAGGGGGAATGAGCAGTTCTTC. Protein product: CASSYFRGNEQFF.

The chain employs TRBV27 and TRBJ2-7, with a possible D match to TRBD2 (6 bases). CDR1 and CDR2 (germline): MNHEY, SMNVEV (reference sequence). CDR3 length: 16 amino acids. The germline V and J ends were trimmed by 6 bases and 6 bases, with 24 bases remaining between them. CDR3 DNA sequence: TGTGCCAGCAGCCCTCAACCGGGACTTCCGTCCGGCGAGCAGTACTTC. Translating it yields CASSPQPGLPSGEQYF.

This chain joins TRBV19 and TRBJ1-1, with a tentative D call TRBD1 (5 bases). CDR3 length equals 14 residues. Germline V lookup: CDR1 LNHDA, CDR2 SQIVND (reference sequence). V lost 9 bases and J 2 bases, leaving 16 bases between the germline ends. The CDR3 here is CASGFRDDNTEAFF. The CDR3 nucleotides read TGTGCCAGCGGATTCCGGGACGATAACACTGAAGCTTTCTTT.

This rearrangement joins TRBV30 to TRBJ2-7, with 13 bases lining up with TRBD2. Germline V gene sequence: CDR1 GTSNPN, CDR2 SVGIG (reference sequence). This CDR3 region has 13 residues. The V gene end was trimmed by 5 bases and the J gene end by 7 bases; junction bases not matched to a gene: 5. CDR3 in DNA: TGTGCCTGGGGACTAGCGGGAGCTGGTGAGCAGTACTTC. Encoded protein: CAWGLAGAGEQYF.

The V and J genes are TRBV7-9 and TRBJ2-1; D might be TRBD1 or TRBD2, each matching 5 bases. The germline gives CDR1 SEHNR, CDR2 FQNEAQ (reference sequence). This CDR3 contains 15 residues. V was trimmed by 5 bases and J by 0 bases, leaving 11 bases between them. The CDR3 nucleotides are TGTGCCAGCAGCCTGGGGGAGAGCTCCTACAATGAGCAGTTCTTC. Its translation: CASSLGESSYNEQFF.

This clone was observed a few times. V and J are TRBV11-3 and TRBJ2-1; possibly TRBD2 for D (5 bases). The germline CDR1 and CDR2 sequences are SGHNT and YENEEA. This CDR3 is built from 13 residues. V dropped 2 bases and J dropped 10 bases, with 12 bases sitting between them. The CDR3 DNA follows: TGTGCCAGCAGCTTAACACTCGGGATCGAGCAGTTCTTC. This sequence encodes CASSLTLGIEQFF.

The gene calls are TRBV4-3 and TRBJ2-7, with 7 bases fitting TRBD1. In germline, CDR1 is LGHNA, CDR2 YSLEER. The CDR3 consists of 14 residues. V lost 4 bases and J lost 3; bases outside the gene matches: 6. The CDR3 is CASSPWTGRYEQYF. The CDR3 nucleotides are TGCGCCAGCAGCCCTTGGACAGGCCGCTACGAGCAGTACTTC.

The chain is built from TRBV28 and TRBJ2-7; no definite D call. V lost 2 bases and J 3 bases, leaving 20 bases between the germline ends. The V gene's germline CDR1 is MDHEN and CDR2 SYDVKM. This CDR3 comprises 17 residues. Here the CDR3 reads CASSLEPGVSGGYEQYF. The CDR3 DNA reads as TGTGCCAGCAGTTTAGAGCCTGGGGTATCCGGCGGCTACGAGCAGTACTTC.

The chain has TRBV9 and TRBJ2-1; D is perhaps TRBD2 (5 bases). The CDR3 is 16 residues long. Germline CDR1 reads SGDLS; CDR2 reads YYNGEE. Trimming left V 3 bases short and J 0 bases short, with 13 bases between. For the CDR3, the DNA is TGTGCCAGCAGCGGTCGTCGGGGAAGCTCCTACAATGAGCAGTTCTTC. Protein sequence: CASSGRRGSSYNEQFF.

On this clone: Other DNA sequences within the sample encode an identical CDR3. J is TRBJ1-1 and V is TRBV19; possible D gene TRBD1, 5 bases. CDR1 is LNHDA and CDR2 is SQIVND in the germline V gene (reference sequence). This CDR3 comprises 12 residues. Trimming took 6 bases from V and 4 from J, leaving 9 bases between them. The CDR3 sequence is CASRWGSTEAFF. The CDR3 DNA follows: TGTGCCAGTAGATGGGGGAGCACTGAAGCTTTCTTT.

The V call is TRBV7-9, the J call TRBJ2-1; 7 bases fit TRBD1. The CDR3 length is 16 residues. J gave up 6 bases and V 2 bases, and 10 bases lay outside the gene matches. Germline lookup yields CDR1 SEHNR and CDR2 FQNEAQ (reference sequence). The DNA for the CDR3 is TGTGCCAGCAGCTTAAAAGCTGGACAGGCGGTCAATGAGCAGTTCTTC. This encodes CASSLKAGQAVNEQFF.

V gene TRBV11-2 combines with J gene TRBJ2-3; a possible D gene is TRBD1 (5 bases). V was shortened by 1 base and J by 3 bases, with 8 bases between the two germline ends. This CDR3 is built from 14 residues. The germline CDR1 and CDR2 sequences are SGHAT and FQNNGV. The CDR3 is CASSLVQGTDTQYF. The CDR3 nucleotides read TGTGCCAGCAGCTTAGTGCAGGGAACAGATACGCAGTATTTT.

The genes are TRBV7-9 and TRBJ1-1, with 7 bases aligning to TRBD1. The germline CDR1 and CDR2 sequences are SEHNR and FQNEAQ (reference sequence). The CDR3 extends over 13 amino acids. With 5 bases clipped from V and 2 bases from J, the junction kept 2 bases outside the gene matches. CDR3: CASSRDSNTEAFF. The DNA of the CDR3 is TGTGCCAGCAGCCGGGACAGTAACACTGAAGCTTTCTTT.

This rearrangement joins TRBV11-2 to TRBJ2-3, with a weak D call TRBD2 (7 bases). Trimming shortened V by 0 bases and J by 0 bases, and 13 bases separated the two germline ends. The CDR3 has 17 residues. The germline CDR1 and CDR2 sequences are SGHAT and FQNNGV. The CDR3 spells CASSLEIGGVSTDTQYF. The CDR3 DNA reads TGTGCCAGCAGCTTAGAGATAGGGGGGGTGAGCACAGATACGCAGTATTTT.

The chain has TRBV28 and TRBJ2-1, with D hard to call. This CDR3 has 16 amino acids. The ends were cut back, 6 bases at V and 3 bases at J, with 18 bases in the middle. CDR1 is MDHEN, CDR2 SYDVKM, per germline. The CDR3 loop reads CASSSRGLTVYNEQFF. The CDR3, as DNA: TGTGCCAGCAGCAGCCGTGGGTTAACTGTCTACAATGAGCAGTTCTTC.

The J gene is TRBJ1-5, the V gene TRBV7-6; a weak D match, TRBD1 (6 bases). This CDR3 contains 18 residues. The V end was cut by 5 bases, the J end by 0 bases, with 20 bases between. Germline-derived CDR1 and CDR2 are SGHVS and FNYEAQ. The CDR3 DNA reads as TGTGCCAGCAGCCCAGGGGCAGGACGGTCCTATAGCAATCAGCCCCAGCATTTT. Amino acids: CASSPGAGRSYSNQPQHF.

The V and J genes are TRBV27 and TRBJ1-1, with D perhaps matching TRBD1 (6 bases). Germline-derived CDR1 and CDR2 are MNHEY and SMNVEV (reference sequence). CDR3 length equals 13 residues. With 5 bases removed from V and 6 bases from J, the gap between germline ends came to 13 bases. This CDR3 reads CASSRTALSEAFF. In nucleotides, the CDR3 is TGTGCCAGCAGTCGGACAGCCCTCTCTGAAGCTTTCTTT.

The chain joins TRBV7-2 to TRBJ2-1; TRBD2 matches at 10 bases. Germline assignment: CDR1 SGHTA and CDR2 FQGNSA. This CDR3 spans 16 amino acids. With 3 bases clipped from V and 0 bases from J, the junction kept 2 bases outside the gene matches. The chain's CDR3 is CASSFSGRSSYNEQFF. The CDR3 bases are TGTGCCAGCAGCTTTAGCGGGAGGTCCTCCTACAATGAGCAGTTCTTC.

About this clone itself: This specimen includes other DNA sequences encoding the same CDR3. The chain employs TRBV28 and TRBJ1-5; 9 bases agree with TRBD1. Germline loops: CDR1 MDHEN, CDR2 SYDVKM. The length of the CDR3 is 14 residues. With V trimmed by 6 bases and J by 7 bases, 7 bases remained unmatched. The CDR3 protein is CASSQDRGDQPQHF. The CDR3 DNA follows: TGTGCCAGCAGCCAAGACAGGGGGGACCAGCCCCAGCATTTT. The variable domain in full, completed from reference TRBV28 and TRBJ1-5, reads DVKVTQSSRYLVKRTGEKVFLECVQDMDHENMFWYRQDPGLGLRLIYFSYDVKMKEKGDIPEGYSVSREKKERFSLILESASTNQTSMYLCASSQDRGDQPQHFGDGTRLSIL.

CDR3 amino acids: CASSERDGGYEQFF. As DNA, the CDR3 is TGTGCCAGCAGCGAACGGGACGGAGGATATGAGCAGTTCTTC. The rearrangement uses TRBV13 and TRBJ2-1; the D gene could be TRBD1 or TRBD2 (5 bases each). This CDR3 has 14 amino acids. Per the germline V gene, CDR1 is PRHDT and CDR2 is FYEKMQ (reference sequence). Between the trimmed V and J ends, which lost 5 bases and 8 bases, there was a span of 16 bases. The full variable domain, its missing parts supplied by reference TRBV13 and TRBJ2-1, is AAGVIQSPRHLIKEKRETATLKCYPIPRHDTVYWYQQGPGQDPQFLISFYEKMQSDKGSIPDRFSAQQFSDYHSELNMSSLELGDSALYFCASSERDGGYEQFFGPGTRLTVL.

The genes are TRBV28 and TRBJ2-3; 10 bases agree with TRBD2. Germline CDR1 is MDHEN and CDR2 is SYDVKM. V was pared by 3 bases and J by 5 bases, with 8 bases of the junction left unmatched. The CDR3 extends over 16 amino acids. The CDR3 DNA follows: TGTGCCAGCAGTTTTCAAGCGGGAGGGCCAAGAGATACGCAGTATTTT. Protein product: CASSFQAGGPRDTQYF.